The TCR beta chain described here comes from a study of OX40 agonist ivuxolimab in advanced cancers. About the study: Recorded diagnoses for dose-escalation patients were hepatocellular carcinoma, melanoma, renal cell or head and neck cancer. Partial responses were achieved by three patients, one with hepatocellular carcinoma and two with cutaneous melanoma. General study findings and limits: Mean expanded clone counts were higher in CD8+ than CD4+ T cells. Certain nonresponders additionally had low normalized T-cell clonal expansion.

For this clone: Its antigen remains unknown.

Germline CDR1 is SGHNT and CDR2 is YENEEA. The V gene lost 4 bases and the J gene lost 4 bases, with 6 bases spanning the gap. There are 12 residues in the CDR3. Repertoires were generated with immunoSEQ multiplex PCR, while TCRdb's copy carries only in-frame clones and drops some. The sample consists of approximately 130,000 clones, roughly 91% of them appearing once. The V gene is TRBV11-3, the J gene TRBJ2-3; unclear D gene. Sample: CD4+ or CD8+ T cells sorted from blood, taken in a trial of the OX40 agonist ivuxolimab. This TCR came from an adult with an advanced solid tumor such as melanoma, head and neck, liver or kidney cancer. The DNA for the CDR3 is TGTGCCAGCAGCTCCTCGTCAGATACGCAGTATTTT. This encodes CASSSSSDTQYF.